The next 30 T cell receptor beta chains were all read from a single sample in a study of T cells in tumors after PD-1 blockade. Here immunoSEQ multiplex PCR was the method, and the copy in TCRdb shows in-frame clones only, minus some. This table has roughly 3,600 clones, roughly 67% appearing once. This sample comprised tumor tissue, obtained before anti-PD-1 treatment. These receptors were collected from a human donor with basal cell carcinoma.

The chain joins TRBV2 to TRBJ2-1; TRBD2 aligns across 9 bases. Per the germline V gene, CDR1 is SNHLY and CDR2 is FYNNEI. The V and J ends lost 3 bases and 0 bases, in that order; junction bases with no gene match: 12. The CDR3 runs 19 residues. CDR3 nucleotides: TGTGCCAGCAGTGATGGGGGGGCGCGGGAGGGGAGCTCCTACAATGAGCAGTTCTTC. This sequence encodes CASSDGGAREGSSYNEQFF.

Only a few counts were recorded for this clone. The rearrangement uses TRBV19 and TRBJ2-2, with D uncertain. Germline CDR1 and CDR2: LNHDA and SQIVND (reference sequence). V was clipped by 1 base and J by 6 bases, with 6 bases between them. The CDR3 totals 13 residues. CDR3 bases: TGTGCCAGTAGTATAGGTCCGGCCGGGGAGCTGTTTTTT. It encodes CASSIGPAGELFF.

This clone was counted between two and nine times. The rearrangement links TRBV10-3 to TRBJ2-1; no definite D call. Germline CDR1 ENHRY, CDR2 SYGVKD. The CDR3 spans 14 residues. Trimming took 4 bases from V and 6 from J, leaving 13 bases between them. This CDR3 is CAISGTNSPNEQFF. The CDR3 DNA reads as TGTGCCATCAGTGGAACAAACAGCCCCAATGAGCAGTTCTTC.

The V and J genes are TRBV4-2 and TRBJ2-2; the match to TRBD2 covers 10 bases. The V gene's germline CDR1 is LGHNA and CDR2 YNFKEQ. The CDR3 totals 17 residues. The J segment lost 4 bases and the V segment lost 0 bases, leaving 5 bases of the junction unmatched. The CDR3 DNA reads TGTGCCAGCAGCCAAGATTGGAGCGGGGGGGGCACCGGGGAGCTGTTTTTT. This codes for CASSQDWSGGGTGELFF.

This clone appeared a few times. The chain recombines TRBV5-1 with TRBJ2-5, with D maybe TRBD1 (6 bases). Between the trimmed V and J ends, which lost 0 bases and 1 base, there was a span of 7 bases. There are 14 residues in the CDR3. From germline, CDR1 is SGHRS and CDR2 YFSETQ. DNA for the CDR3: TGCGCCAGCAGCTTGGGAGGGGGCCAAGAGACCCAGTACTTC. As protein: CASSLGGGQETQYF.

The CDR3 region has the DNA TGTGCCAGCAGTCCACTAAACAGGGGCGAGCAGTACTTC. It specifies CASSPLNRGEQYF. This chain joins TRBV12-3 or TRBV12-4 and TRBJ2-7, with 7 bases fitting TRBD1. This CDR3 contains 13 residues. With 5 bases clipped from V and 6 bases from J, the junction kept 7 bases outside the gene matches.

The chain combines TRBV27 with TRBJ2-1; either TRBD1 or TRBD2 may fit D (6 bases each). Per the germline V gene, CDR1 is MNHEY and CDR2 is SMNVEV (reference sequence). V was clipped by 2 bases and J by 5 bases, with 16 bases between them. CDR3 length: 16 residues. Here the CDR3 DNA reads TGTGCCAGCAGTTTACTTACAGGGAGGCCTAACAATGAGCAGTTCTTC. It specifies CASSLLTGRPNNEQFF.

The chain links TRBV29-1 to TRBJ1-5, with TRBD1 as a possible D gene (6 bases). Germline assignment: CDR1 SQVTM and CDR2 ANQGSEA. V gave up 4 bases and J gave up 6 bases, with 13 bases separating them. The CDR3 is made up of 13 amino acids. The CDR3 loop is CSVGGAVGQPQHF. In DNA, the CDR3 is TGCAGCGTTGGGGGGGCTGTGGGTCAGCCCCAGCATTTT. The full variable domain, its missing parts supplied by reference TRBV29-1 and TRBJ1-5, is SAVISQKPSRDICQRGTSLTIQCQVDSQVTMMFWYRQQPGQSLTLIATANQGSEATYESGFVIDKFPISRPNLTFSTLTVSNMSPEDSSIYLCSVGGAVGQPQHFGDGTRLSIL.

This clone was counted between two and nine times. The chain recombines TRBV7-2 with TRBJ2-3, with D perhaps matching TRBD2 (6 bases). The V gene lost 5 bases and the J gene lost 6 bases, with 15 bases spanning the gap. There are 14 residues in the CDR3. Germline V CDR1 and CDR2: SGHTA, FQGNSA. The CDR3 is CASSPTRSWDTQYF. Here the CDR3 DNA reads TGTGCCAGCAGCCCGACTAGGAGTTGGGATACGCAGTATTTT.

This clone was picked up a small number of times. V usage is TRBV15 and J usage is TRBJ1-2; TRBD1 agrees at 9 bases. J lost 7 bases, V lost 0 bases, and 15 bases had no gene match. Looked up from germline, CDR1 is LNHNV and CDR2 is YYDKDF (reference sequence). The CDR3 loop spans 18 amino acids. The CDR3, as DNA: TGTGCCACCAGCAGAGACTCTTCCGATCGGGACAGGGTAGTTGGCTACACCTTC. Translation gives CATSRDSSDRDRVVGYTF.

The V gene is TRBV11-3, the J gene TRBJ2-3; TRBD2 aligns across 11 bases. J lost 0 bases, V lost 5 bases, and 16 bases had no gene match. Germline CDR1 reads SGHNT; CDR2 reads YENEEA. CDR3 length equals 20 residues. The CDR3 nucleotides are TGTGCCAGCAGCCTTGAAAAGCTAGCGGGGGGACTCCCTAGCACAGATACGCAGTATTTT. Translating it yields CASSLEKLAGGLPSTDTQYF.

The genes are TRBV24-1 and TRBJ2-3; the D is unclear. The V end was cut by 0 bases, the J end by 3 bases, with 12 bases between. CDR3 length: 16 residues. CDR1 and CDR2 (germline): KGHDR, SFDVKD. CDR3 amino acids: CATSDLMGMSTDTQYF. The CDR3 DNA reads as TGTGCCACCAGTGATTTGATGGGGATGTCGACAGATACGCAGTATTTT.

The gene calls are TRBV6-5 and TRBJ2-7; D is uncertain. The V and J ends lost 6 bases and 2 bases respectively, with 14 bases between them. The germline CDR1 and CDR2 sequences are MNHEY and SVGAGI. The CDR3 is 14 amino acids. The CDR3 DNA sequence: TGTGCCAGCAGCCCACATACATCAGCCTACGAGCAGTACTTC. Amino acids: CASSPHTSAYEQYF.

The chain carries TRBV9 and TRBJ1-3, with 8 bases identical to TRBD1. CDR1 SGDLS and CDR2 YYNGEE come from the germline V gene. The trim removed 3 bases at V and 4 bases at J, leaving 12 bases unmatched. CDR3 size: 17 residues. The chain's CDR3 is CASSASKNRGKGNTIYF. The DNA for the CDR3 is TGTGCCAGCAGCGCCTCCAAAAACAGGGGGAAGGGAAACACCATATATTTT.

V and J are TRBV7-9 and TRBJ2-7; perhaps TRBD2 as D (5 bases). V lost 1 base and J 7 bases, leaving 29 bases between the germline ends. CDR1 SEHNR and CDR2 FQNEAQ come from the germline V gene (reference sequence). The CDR3 has 19 residues. This CDR3 is CASSLGAASRGGSGREQYF. CDR3 bases: TGTGCCAGCAGCTTAGGGGCGGCGAGTCGCGGCGGGTCTGGTCGGGAGCAGTACTTC. Looking up the rest from reference TRBV7-9 and TRBJ2-7 gives the full variable domain: DTGVSQNPRHKITKRGQNVTFRCDPISEHNRLYWYRQTLGQGPEFLTYFQNEAQLEKSRLLSDRFSAERPKGSFSTLEIQRTEQGDSAMYLCASSLGAASRGGSGREQYFGPGTRLTVT.

In this sample, this clone turned up a few times. This chain uses TRBV7-9 with TRBJ2-2; D unresolved. The germline V gene encodes CDR1 SEHNR and CDR2 FQNEAQ (reference sequence). Trimming took off 0 bases at V and 3 bases at J, with 5 bases between the two ends. This CDR3 comprises 14 residues. This CDR3 reads CASSLAQYTGELFF. The CDR3 DNA sequence: TGTGCCAGCAGCTTAGCACAGTACACCGGGGAGCTGTTTTTT. Together with reference TRBV7-9 and TRBJ2-2, the CDR3 gives the full variable domain: DTGVSQNPRHKITKRGQNVTFRCDPISEHNRLYWYRQTLGQGPEFLTYFQNEAQLEKSRLLSDRFSAERPKGSFSTLEIQRTEQGDSAMYLCASSLAQYTGELFFGEGSRLTVL.

This clone counts as medium-sized (0.01 to 0.1%). The chain combines TRBV10-3 with TRBJ1-1; D is perhaps TRBD1 (5 bases). Germline V CDR1 and CDR2: ENHRY, SYGVKD. Trimming removed 6 bases at V and 1 base at J, with 12 bases between. The CDR3 sequence is 14 residues long. In DNA form, the CDR3 reads TGTGCCATCAGCCCTCGGGACCCGAACACTGAAGCTTTCTTT. As protein: CAISPRDPNTEAFF.

V is TRBV18 and J is TRBJ1-2; the D gene is possibly TRBD1 (5 bases). V was pared by 2 bases and J by 5 bases, with 15 bases between. Germline CDR1 reads KGHSH; CDR2 reads LQKENI. This CDR3 has 15 residues. CDR3 sequence reads: CASSPGGSNLYGYTF. The CDR3 nucleotides are TGTGCCAGCTCACCAGGGGGGTCCAATCTTTATGGCTACACCTTC. The full variable domain, in which reference TRBV18 and TRBJ1-2 provide the parts outside the CDR3, is NAGVMQNPRHLVRRRGQEARLRCSPMKGHSHVYWYRQLPEEGLKFMVYLQKENIIDESGMPKERFSAEFPKEGPSILRIQQVVRGDSAAYFCASSPGGSNLYGYTFGSGTRLTVV.

J is TRBJ2-3 and V is TRBV2; unclear D gene. V was clipped by 9 bases and J by 2 bases, with 18 bases between them. Germline CDR1 SNHLY, CDR2 FYNNEI. The CDR3 is 15 residues long. CDR3 DNA sequence: TGTGCCAGTACCCTGTCCTGGGCCCCCACAGATACGCAGTATTTT. It translates to CASTLSWAPTDTQYF. Full variable domain (missing parts from reference TRBV2 and TRBJ2-3): EPEVTQTPSHQVTQMGQEVILRCVPISNHLYFYWYRQILGQKVEFLVSFYNNEISEKSEIFDDQFSVERPDGSNFTLKIRSTKLEDSAMYFCASTLSWAPTDTQYFGPGTRLTVL.

The chain uses TRBV29-1 and TRBJ1-2, with unresolved D. With 7 bases removed from V and 6 bases from J, the gap between germline ends came to 9 bases. Germline V gives CDR1 SQVTM, CDR2 ANQGSEA. There are 10 residues in the CDR3. The CDR3: CSARGDGYTF. As DNA, the CDR3 is TGCAGCGCTCGCGGTGATGGCTACACCTTC.

The chain employs TRBV5-4 and TRBJ2-2; D perhaps matches TRBD1 (7 bases). Deletions cut 0 bases from V and 4 bases from J, with 10 bases between. Germline V lookup: CDR1 SGHNT, CDR2 YYREEE (reference sequence). This CDR3 has 15 amino acids. This chain's CDR3 is CASSLDRGGTGELFF. For the CDR3, the DNA is TGTGCCAGCAGCTTGGACAGGGGAGGCACCGGGGAGCTGTTTTTT.

Concerning this clone: The junction departs from germline at one end; a sequencing error may be responsible. This rearrangement joins TRBV27 to TRBJ2-6; 11 bases agree with TRBD1. CDR1 and CDR2 (germline): MNHEY, SMNVEV (reference sequence). There are 16 residues in the CDR3. This chain's CDR3 is CASSLSGGQGGNVLTF. CDR3 nucleotides: TGTGCCAGCAGTTTATCGGGGGGACAGGGGGGCAACGTCCTGACTTTC.

The rearrangement joins TRBV7-9 to TRBJ1-5; weak D call: TRBD1 (6 bases). Germline V gene sequence: CDR1 SEHNR, CDR2 FQNEAQ (reference sequence). This CDR3 is built from 16 residues. V dropped 1 base and J dropped 7 bases, with 17 bases sitting between them. This chain's CDR3 is CASSLGSGGGWQPQHF. The CDR3 nucleotides are TGTGCCAGCAGCTTAGGGAGCGGCGGGGGCTGGCAGCCCCAGCATTTT.

The chain has TRBV2 and TRBJ2-1; D is possibly TRBD2 (7 bases). Germline V gives CDR1 SNHLY, CDR2 FYNNEI. This CDR3 contains 19 residues. Trimming took off 1 base at V and 0 bases at J, with 19 bases between the two ends. CDR3 DNA: TGTGCCAGCAGTGAAGGGGGGGCGGGGGAGGGGAGCTCCTACAATGAGCAGTTCTTC. Translated, it gives CASSEGGAGEGSSYNEQFF.

This clone occurred once. CDR3 DNA: TGTGCCAGCAGTTCCCCAAGTATTGAAGGGTATGGCTACACCTTC. Translating gives CASSSPSIEGYGYTF. The chain is built from TRBV6-5 and TRBJ1-2; D gene uncertain. Germline CDR1 and CDR2: MNHEY and SVGAGI. The CDR3 extends over 15 amino acids. Trimming cost V 4 bases and J 5 bases, with 17 bases left between them.

This chain uses TRBV27 with TRBJ2-7; no definite D call. This CDR3 is built from 15 residues. V dropped 0 bases and J dropped 0 bases, with 9 bases sitting between them. CDR1 MNHEY and CDR2 SMNVEV come from the germline V gene (reference sequence). CDR3 nucleotides: TGTGCCAGCAGTTTATCTATCCCCGCCTCCTACGAGCAGTACTTC. It encodes CASSLSIPASYEQYF.

By its share, this clone is large (0.1 to 1%). This rearrangement joins TRBV5-1 to TRBJ2-1; 8 nucleotides line up with TRBD2. The CDR3 extends over 15 amino acids. Germline CDR1 and CDR2: SGHRS and YFSETQ. Trimming removed 1 base from V and 5 bases from J; junction bases left unmatched: 5. CDR3 in amino acids: CASSLLGLENNEQFF. The CDR3 DNA follows: TGCGCCAGCAGCTTGCTGGGACTAGAAAACAATGAGCAGTTCTTC.

This chain uses TRBV2 with TRBJ2-6; D gene unclear. Germline CDR1 is SNHLY and CDR2 is FYNNEI. The V end lost 2 bases, the J end lost 0 bases, and 2 bases lay between the germline ends. The CDR3 is 14 residues long. The CDR3: CASSEYSGANVLTF. The CDR3 DNA sequence: TGTGCCAGCAGTGAATACTCTGGGGCCAACGTCCTGACTTTC.

This sequence joins TRBV20-1 and TRBJ2-5; 11 bases are shared with TRBD2. Per germline, CDR1 DFQATT and CDR2 SNEGSKA (reference sequence). The ends lost 3 bases at V and 7 bases at J; junction bases unmatched: 7. The CDR3 sequence is 14 residues long. The CDR3 is CSASIAGGQVTQYF. The CDR3 DNA reads TGCAGTGCTAGTATAGCGGGGGGGCAGGTGACCCAGTACTTC.

This clone was seen once. The chain employs TRBV28 and TRBJ2-2; no clear D gene. Germline V gene data show CDR1 as MDHEN and CDR2 as SYDVKM. The CDR3 has 13 residues. V lost 6 bases and J lost 6, with 11 bases in between. The CDR3 sequence is CASSLQRPGELFF. The CDR3 nucleotides read TGTGCCAGCAGCCTCCAGAGGCCCGGGGAGCTGTTTTTT. Full variable domain (missing parts from reference TRBV28 and TRBJ2-2): DVKVTQSSRYLVKRTGEKVFLECVQDMDHENMFWYRQDPGLGLRLIYFSYDVKMKEKGDIPEGYSVSREKKERFSLILESASTNQTSMYLCASSLQRPGELFFGEGSRLTVL.